The 11 T cell receptor beta chains below all came from one sample that was sequenced in a study of cytomegalovirus exposure and HLA in healthy donors. The primer mix had 60 Vbeta and 13 Jbeta primers. TCRdb's table, derived via immunoSEQ multiplex PCR, lists solely in-frame clones and lacks some. This sample has under 200,000 clones, with 84% found just once. Sequenced: PBMCs. Every receptor here comes from a man aged 18 to 29 in good health and CMV-seronegative.

This rearrangement joins TRBV14 to TRBJ2-3; a possible D gene is TRBD2 (6 bases). The CDR3 contains 14 residues. The V end was cut by 3 bases, the J end by 2 bases, with 9 bases between. Germline V gives CDR1 SGHDN, CDR2 FVKESK. DNA for the CDR3: TGTGCCAGCAGCCAGGGACTTTTCACAGATACGCAGTATTTT. Translation: CASSQGLFTDTQYF.

The gene calls are TRBV2 and TRBJ2-1; 10 nucleotides align to TRBD1. This CDR3 is built from 14 residues. J was trimmed by 3 bases and V by 9 bases; bases with no gene match: 5. CDR1 and CDR2 (germline): SNHLY, FYNNEI. The DNA of the CDR3 is TGTGCCAGTGGGGACAGGGGCCTCTACAATGAGCAGTTCTTC. Translated: CASGDRGLYNEQFF.

V gene TRBV11-2 combines with J gene TRBJ1-4; D is undetermined. CDR3 length: 13 amino acids. Trimming removed 5 bases from V and 5 bases from J, with 9 bases in between. In germline, CDR1 is SGHAT, CDR2 FQNNGV. Here the CDR3 reads CASSAGQNEKLFF. The CDR3 DNA reads TGTGCCAGCAGCGCGGGCCAAAATGAAAAACTGTTTTTT.

The chain combines TRBV5-4 with TRBJ2-3, with D tentatively TRBD2 (5 bases). Trimming took off 6 bases at V and 2 bases at J, with 10 bases between the two ends. Germline CDR1 reads SGHNT; CDR2 reads YYREEE (reference sequence). CDR3 size: 13 residues. The CDR3 nucleotides are TGTGCCAGCACTAGCTTCCCCACAGATACGCAGTATTTT. It yields the protein CASTSFPTDTQYF. Filled out from reference TRBV5-4 and TRBJ2-3, the complete variable domain reads ETGVTQSPTHLIKTRGQQVTLRCSSQSGHNTVSWYQQALGQGPQFIFQYYREEENGRGNFPPRFSGLQFPNYSSELNVNALELDDSALYLCASTSFPTDTQYFGPGTRLTVL.

V and J are TRBV7-8 and TRBJ2-7; 10 bases align to TRBD2. V lost 5 bases to trimming and J lost 4 bases; unmatched junction nucleotides: 20. The V gene's germline CDR1 is SGHVS and CDR2 FQNEAQ. The CDR3 consists of 19 residues. CDR3 DNA: TGTGCCAGCAGCCCCCGGACTAGCGGTAGGCTGGGCAACGGTTACGAGCAGTACTTC. Protein product: CASSPRTSGRLGNGYEQYF.

This sequence joins TRBV10-3 and TRBJ2-7; 8 bases are a match to TRBD1. V shed 1 base, J shed 3 bases, and the junction held 8 bases outside the gene matches. This CDR3 has 16 residues. CDR1 and CDR2 (germline): ENHRY, SYGVKD. CDR3 amino acids: CAISEWSTGVSYEQYF. In DNA form, the CDR3 reads TGTGCCATCAGTGAGTGGTCGACAGGGGTGAGCTACGAGCAGTACTTC.

The J gene is TRBJ2-1, the V gene TRBV4-3; D possibly corresponds to TRBD2 (5 bases). This CDR3 spans 17 amino acids. Trimming pared 0 bases from V and 9 bases from J, leaving 21 bases between. Germline loops: CDR1 LGHNA, CDR2 YSLEER. The DNA of the CDR3 is TGCGCCAGCAGCCAAGAAAGGGCGTGGACGGGGAATCCTGAGCAGTTCTTC. This codes for CASSQERAWTGNPEQFF.

V usage is TRBV6-5 and J usage is TRBJ2-2; D ambiguous. Germline loops: CDR1 MNHEY, CDR2 SVGAGI. The CDR3 contains 14 residues. V dropped 5 bases and J dropped 2 bases, with 9 bases sitting between them. This CDR3 reads CASSPTRNTGELFF. The CDR3 coding sequence is TGTGCCAGCAGTCCGACACGAAACACCGGGGAGCTGTTTTTT.

The V call is TRBV6-4, the J call TRBJ2-2, with a tentative D call TRBD2 (5 bases). V was trimmed by 2 bases and J by 4 bases, leaving 17 bases between them. In germline, CDR1 is MRHNA, CDR2 SNTAGT. The CDR3 is 17 amino acids. CDR3 bases: TGTGCCAGCAGTGACACATCGTACGGGATGGGCACCGGGGAGCTGTTTTTT. Amino acid sequence: CASSDTSYGMGTGELFF.

V usage is TRBV15 and J usage is TRBJ2-5; TRBD2 agrees at 12 bases. The germline gives CDR1 LNHNV, CDR2 YYDKDF (reference sequence). The V segment lost 4 bases and the J segment 5 bases; nucleotides outside the gene matches: 5. The CDR3 extends over 15 amino acids. The CDR3 protein is CATSILAGGLETQYF. The CDR3 region has the DNA TGTGCCACCAGCATCCTAGCGGGAGGGCTTGAGACCCAGTACTTC.

V gene TRBV7-6 combines with J gene TRBJ2-7, with a weak D call TRBD2 (6 bases). The germline V gene encodes CDR1 SGHVS and CDR2 FNYEAQ. This CDR3 is built from 15 residues. V dropped 0 bases and J dropped 0 bases, with 9 bases sitting between them. The CDR3 loop is CASSLAGLSSYEQYF. CDR3 bases: TGTGCCAGCAGCTTAGCGGGACTCAGCTCCTACGAGCAGTACTTC.